This TCR beta chain emerged from a study of CD8+CD57+ T cells in acquired aplastic anemia. Across the study: Sorted CD4+ and CD8+ cell DNA averaged around 3 ug. Study observations and caveats: The number of CD8+ CDR3 sequences shared by patients and controls was twenty-nine. CD8+ Simpson's diversity in patients was not significantly different from that in controls.

Genomic DNA provided the template from which TCR beta VDJ and CDR3 profiles were obtained. A single record per CDR3 protein comes from TCRdb applying MiXCR to the reads. The data hold roughly 200,000 distinct CDR3 sequences, with 50% to 65% observed a single time. From germline, CDR1 is SGHVS and CDR2 FQNEAQ. The CDR3 runs 17 residues. V trimming: 3 bases; J trimming: 1 base; junction bases outside the gene matches: 6. All patients picked for sequencing had shown, by flow cytometry, an expansion of CD8+CD57+ cells. At least ten counts were recorded for this clonotype. Its target is not known. Sequencing used sorted CD4+, CD8+, or CD8+CD57+ T cells (not recorded which) from PBMCs. The chain employs TRBV7-8 and TRBJ1-1, with TRBD1 identical over 12 bases. This TCR came from a human donor with aplastic anemia. CDR3 in DNA: TGTGCCAGCAGCTTGGGGGGGACAGGGGGCTGGAACACTGAAGCTTTCTTT. Translated: CASSLGGTGGWNTEAFF.